This TCR beta chain was captured by sequencing in a study of blood T cell repertoires in COVID-19. Study overall: COVID-19 samples, acute and convalescent, were from the United States, Italy and Spain. PBMCs, B-cell-depleted T cells, or T cells provided the cDNA or gDNA that made up the material.

Per the authors' pipeline: Reference gene primers were amplified, and this amplification served to estimate nucleated cell counts. The repertoire was sequenced with immunoSEQ multiplex PCR; TCRdb's copy has only in-frame clones and lacks some. That table is the source of V, J and clone size, and D and trimming were worked out from the DNA. The sample holds 390,000 or so clones, about 86% seen once. Clinical history reported by participants formed the basis on which cohorts were assigned. Sample: PBMCs or T cells enriched from blood (not recorded which). The receptor's source is a woman aged 45-65 years who had recovered from COVID-19.

CDR3 sequence reads: CASSWGGLNEQFF. The DNA for the CDR3 is TGTGCCAGCAGCTGGGGAGGCCTAAATGAGCAGTTCTTC. The chain links TRBV7-9 to TRBJ2-1, with D possibly TRBD2 on 6 matching bases. Per germline, CDR1 SEHNR and CDR2 FQNEAQ (reference sequence). The length of the CDR3 is 13 residues. Between the trimmed V and J ends, which lost 4 bases and 7 bases, there was a span of 11 bases. Full variable domain (remainder filled in from reference TRBV7-9 and TRBJ2-1): DTGVSQNPRHKITKRGQNVTFRCDPISEHNRLYWYRQTLGQGPEFLTYFQNEAQLEKSRLLSDRFSAERPKGSFSTLEIQRTEQGDSAMYLCASSWGGLNEQFFGPGTRLTVL.